These 20 T cell receptor beta chains were sequenced from one sample in a study of T cell repertoires in cytomegalovirus infection. TCRdb ran MiXCR on the reads and lists one entry per CDR3 protein. The sample has fewer than 300,000 distinct CDR3 sequences, about a quarter seen once; the top ten hold around 14%. Source material: PBMCs. The receptors shown here come from a human donor in good health (CMV status not recorded). Some clones in this sample may be carry-over from other donors' samples.

The sample holds a few counts of this clonotype. The chain recombines TRBV7-2 with TRBJ1-1, with 7 bases that match TRBD1. Germline trimming cut 5 bases from V and 4 bases from J; bases unmatched to any gene: 13. CDR1 is SGHTA, CDR2 FQGNSA, per germline. The CDR3 spans 16 residues. DNA of the CDR3: TGTGCCAGCAGCCTTCCGGGACAGCGCTTTCTCACTGAAGCTTTCTTT. Translated: CASSLPGQRFLTEAFF. The full variable domain, its missing parts supplied by reference TRBV7-2 and TRBJ1-1, is GAGVSQSPSNKVTEKGKDVELRCDPISGHTALYWYRQSLGQGLEFLIYFQGNSAPDKSGLPSDRFSAERTGGSVSTLTIQRTQQEDSAVYLCASSLPGQRFLTEAFFGQGTRLTVV.

The chain combines TRBV6-1 with TRBJ2-1; D uncertain. Trimming shortened V by 4 bases and J by 0 bases, and 7 bases separated the two germline ends. CDR1 and CDR2 from the germline V gene are MNHNS and SASEGT. The CDR3 has 14 amino acids. The CDR3 region has the DNA TGTGCCAGCAGTGTAGGCAGCTCCTACAATGAGCAGTTCTTC. It yields the protein CASSVGSSYNEQFF.

This clonotype appeared many times. The rearrangement uses TRBV5-4 and TRBJ2-3; D is perhaps TRBD2 (5 bases). Germline CDR1 SGHNT, CDR2 YYREEE (reference sequence). CDR3 size: 15 residues. V was clipped by 4 bases and J by 4 bases, with 16 bases between them. The CDR3 DNA sequence: TGTGCCAGCAGCCTCGGAGGAAGTCAGGCAGATACGCAGTATTTT. Its protein is CASSLGGSQADTQYF.

This sequence joins TRBV29-1 and TRBJ2-1, with 7 bases identical to TRBD1. The length of the CDR3 is 14 residues. The ends lost 0 bases at V and 8 bases at J; junction bases unmatched: 7. The V gene's germline CDR1 is SQVTM and CDR2 ANQGSEA. The CDR3 here is CSVEERGPLDEQFF. CDR3 sequence (DNA): TGCAGCGTTGAAGAGAGGGGGCCTTTGGATGAGCAGTTCTTC.

In this sample, this clonotype turned up a few times. CDR3 nucleotide sequence: TGTGCCAGCAGCTTACTCATGACAGATACGCAGTATTTT. Protein product: CASSLLMTDTQYF. The rearrangement joins TRBV7-3 to TRBJ2-3; no clear D. CDR3 length equals 13 residues. Germline V gene sequence: CDR1 SGHTA, CDR2 FQGTGA. Trimming shortened V by 2 bases and J by 3 bases, and 6 bases separated the two germline ends.

This chain uses TRBV28 with TRBJ1-1, with 8 bases aligning to TRBD1. The J segment lost 5 bases and the V segment lost 5 bases, leaving 7 bases of the junction unmatched. This CDR3 comprises 14 residues. Germline CDR1 MDHEN, CDR2 SYDVKM. The CDR3 reads CASSMTGDGTEAFF. CDR3 in DNA: TGTGCCAGCAGTATGACAGGGGACGGGACTGAAGCTTTCTTT.

This clonotype was seen many times. This chain connects TRBV28 to TRBJ2-7; no definite D call. V dropped 2 bases and J dropped 4 bases, with 6 bases sitting between them. Germline V gives CDR1 MDHEN, CDR2 SYDVKM. CDR3 length equals 12 residues. As DNA, the CDR3 is TGTGCCAGCAGTTTAATTGGTTACGAGCAGTACTTC. Translated: CASSLIGYEQYF.

This clonotype was detected once. A much more abundant neighbour one base away suggests this may be a read error. This chain links TRBV7-2 with TRBJ2-1; D may be TRBD2 (5 bases). V lost 6 bases to trimming and J lost 6 bases, with 12 bases between them. The CDR3 runs 13 residues. Per germline, CDR1 SGHTA and CDR2 FQGNSA. Here the CDR3 DNA reads TGTGCCAGCAGTACGGACTGGTTCAATGAGCAGTTCTTC. It codes for CASSTDWFNEQFF.

This clonotype was counted only a few times. The chain employs TRBV11-3 and TRBJ2-1; D is uncertain. In germline, CDR1 is SGHNT, CDR2 YENEEA. The CDR3 has 14 residues. V gave up 4 bases and J gave up 5 bases, with 12 bases separating them. CDR3 in amino acids: CASSSSVEHNEQFF. The DNA for the CDR3 is TGTGCCAGCAGCTCCTCGGTAGAACACAATGAGCAGTTCTTC.

J is TRBJ2-3 and V is TRBV27; 9 bases are a match to TRBD2. Germline V lookup: CDR1 MNHEY, CDR2 SMNVEV (reference sequence). V was pared by 8 bases and J by 4 bases, with 10 bases of the junction left unmatched. The CDR3 contains 15 residues. The CDR3 bases are TGTGCCAGCTCAACCCCAGCGGGAGGCCCAGATACGCAGTATTTT. Protein: CASSTPAGGPDTQYF.

There are a few counts of this clonotype. The chain has TRBV7-4 and TRBJ1-1, with D maybe TRBD1 (5 bases). The CDR3 loop spans 16 amino acids. Trimming cost V 2 bases and J 2 bases, with 15 bases left between them. The germline V gene encodes CDR1 SGHVT and CDR2 SQSDAQ. CDR3 residues: CASSLTLRDPNTEAFF. For the CDR3, the DNA is TGTGCCAGCAGCTTAACATTGCGGGACCCAAACACTGAAGCTTTCTTT.

This chain connects TRBV27 to TRBJ2-7, with D possibly matching TRBD2 (7 bases). This CDR3 is 14 amino acids long. CDR1 and CDR2 from the germline V gene are MNHEY and SMNVEV (reference sequence). The ends were cut back, 5 bases at V and 6 bases at J, with 17 bases in the middle. The DNA for the CDR3 is TGTGCCAGCAGTCAGCGAAGGGGGGGCTCCGAGCAGTACTTC. Amino acid sequence: CASSQRRGGSEQYF.

The gene calls are TRBV28 and TRBJ2-1, with 7 positions matching TRBD1. This CDR3 is built from 13 residues. With 8 bases clipped from V and 2 bases from J, the junction kept 3 bases outside the gene matches. CDR1 MDHEN and CDR2 SYDVKM come from the germline V gene. This chain's CDR3 is CASLTGTYNEQFF. Written as DNA, the CDR3 is TGTGCCAGCCTGACAGGGACCTACAATGAGCAGTTCTTC.

The chain combines TRBV28 with TRBJ1-3; 8 nucleotides match TRBD1. CDR1 MDHEN and CDR2 SYDVKM come from the germline V gene. Trimming cost V 6 bases and J 4 bases; bases outside gene matches: 11. The CDR3 length is 16 residues. The CDR3 sequence: CASRDRQGLAGNTIYF. The CDR3 DNA is TGTGCCAGCAGAGATAGACAGGGGTTAGCAGGAAACACCATATATTTT.

In this sample, this clonotype turned up once. This may stem from a read error, because a much larger clone lies one nucleotide away. The J gene is TRBJ1-1, the V gene TRBV28; D is perhaps TRBD1 (5 bases). Germline loops: CDR1 MDHEN, CDR2 SYDVKM. The CDR3 runs 16 residues. CDR3 sequence: CASNPKAVGGVAEALF. The CDR3 DNA reads as TGTGCCAGCAATCCTAAGGCAGTTGGGGGTGTGGCTGAAGCTCTCTTT.

This clonotype was observed a few times. The V call is TRBV7-8, the J call TRBJ2-1; TRBD2 matches at 13 bases. The junction had 9 bases not matched to a gene; V was cut back by 1 base and J by 0 bases. Germline CDR1 and CDR2: SGHVS and FQNEAQ. The CDR3 is made up of 20 amino acids. As DNA, the CDR3 is TGTGCCAGCAGCTTAGTAGGGGGACTAGCGGGGTTTAGCTCCTACAATGAGCAGTTCTTC. Translated, it gives CASSLVGGLAGFSSYNEQFF.

This clonotype was seen a few times. The genes are TRBV7-6 and TRBJ2-5; TRBD2 aligns across 7 bases. This CDR3 region has 15 residues. Germline V gives CDR1 SGHVS, CDR2 FNYEAQ. With V trimmed by 2 bases and J by 6 bases, 9 bases remained unmatched. This CDR3 is CASSLNAGVQKTQYF. The CDR3 DNA sequence: TGTGCCAGCAGCTTAAATGCGGGAGTGCAAAAGACCCAGTACTTC.

The gene calls are TRBV5-4 and TRBJ1-2; TRBD1 matches at 7 bases. The V and J ends lost 4 bases and 8 bases, in that order; junction bases with no gene match: 8. Germline V gene data show CDR1 as SGHNT and CDR2 as YYREEE (reference sequence). The length of the CDR3 is 13 residues. The CDR3 DNA reads TGTGCCAGCAGCCCGACAGGGTTTGACGGCTACACCTTC. The encoded protein is CASSPTGFDGYTF.

This clonotype came up a few times. The J gene is TRBJ2-7, the V gene TRBV28; perhaps D is TRBD1 or TRBD2 (5 bases each). This CDR3 contains 15 residues. Trimming took off 4 bases at V and 3 bases at J, with 16 bases between the two ends. Germline V gene data show CDR1 as MDHEN and CDR2 as SYDVKM. CDR3 bases: TGTGCCAGCAGTTCCCCAAGTTCGGGGCACTACGAGCAGTACTTC. As protein: CASSSPSSGHYEQYF.

This rearrangement joins TRBV5-1 to TRBJ1-1, with D uncertain. V was cut by 2 bases and J by 1 base, with 9 bases left in between. Germline V gene lookup returns CDR1 SGHRS and CDR2 YFSETQ. The CDR3 spans 14 residues. DNA of the CDR3: TGCGCCAGCAGCTTTGAAACTTCGAACACTGAAGCTTTCTTT. Translated, it gives CASSFETSNTEAFF.